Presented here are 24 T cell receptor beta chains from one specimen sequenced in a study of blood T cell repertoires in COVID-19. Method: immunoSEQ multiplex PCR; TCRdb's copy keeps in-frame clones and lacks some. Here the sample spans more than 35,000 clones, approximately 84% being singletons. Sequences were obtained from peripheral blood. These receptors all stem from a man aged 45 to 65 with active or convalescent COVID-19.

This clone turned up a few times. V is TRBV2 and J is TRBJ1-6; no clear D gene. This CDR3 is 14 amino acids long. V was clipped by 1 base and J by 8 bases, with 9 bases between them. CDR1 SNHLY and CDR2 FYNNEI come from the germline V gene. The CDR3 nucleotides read TGTGCCAGCAGTGAAGTCCGGGTCCATTCACCCCTCCACTTT. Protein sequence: CASSEVRVHSPLHF.

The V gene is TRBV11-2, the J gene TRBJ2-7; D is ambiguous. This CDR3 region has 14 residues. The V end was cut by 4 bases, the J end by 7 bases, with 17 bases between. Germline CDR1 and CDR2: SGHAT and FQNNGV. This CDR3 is CASSSPRGFREQYF. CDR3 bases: TGTGCCAGCAGCTCCCCCCGAGGTTTTCGGGAGCAGTACTTC. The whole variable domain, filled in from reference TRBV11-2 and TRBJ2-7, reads EAGVAQSPRYKIIEKRQSVAFWCNPISGHATLYWYQQILGQGPKLLIQFQNNGVVDDSQLPKDRFSAERLKGVDSTLKIQPAKLEDSAVYLCASSSPRGFREQYFGPGTRLTVT.

CDR3 nucleotide sequence: TGTGCCAGCAGCGTCGGACAGGATAATTCACCCCTCCACTTT. It codes for CASSVGQDNSPLHF. The rearrangement links TRBV9 to TRBJ1-6; 7 bases agree with TRBD1. Per germline, CDR1 SGDLS and CDR2 YYNGEE. Trimming removed 2 bases from V and 5 bases from J; junction bases left unmatched: 1. The CDR3 spans 14 residues.

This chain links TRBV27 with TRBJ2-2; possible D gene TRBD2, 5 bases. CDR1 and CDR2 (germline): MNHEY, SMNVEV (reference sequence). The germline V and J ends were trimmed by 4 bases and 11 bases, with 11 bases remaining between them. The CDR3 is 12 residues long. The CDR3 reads CASSSGISELFF. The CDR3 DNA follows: TGTGCCAGCAGTTCCGGGATAAGCGAGCTGTTTTTT.

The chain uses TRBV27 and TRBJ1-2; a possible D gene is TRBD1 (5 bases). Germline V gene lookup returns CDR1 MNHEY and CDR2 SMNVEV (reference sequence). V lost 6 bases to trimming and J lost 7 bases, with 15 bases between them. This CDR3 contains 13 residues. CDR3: CASRQPGSAGYTF. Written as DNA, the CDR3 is TGTGCCAGCAGACAACCAGGGTCGGCTGGCTACACCTTC.

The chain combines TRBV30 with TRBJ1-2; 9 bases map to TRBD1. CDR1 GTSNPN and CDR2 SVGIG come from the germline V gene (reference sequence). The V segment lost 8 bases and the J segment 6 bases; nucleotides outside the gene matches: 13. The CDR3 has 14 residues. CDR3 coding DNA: TGTGCCGGACTGGGACAGGGCCTATCGGATGGCTACACCTTC. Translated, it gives CAGLGQGLSDGYTF.

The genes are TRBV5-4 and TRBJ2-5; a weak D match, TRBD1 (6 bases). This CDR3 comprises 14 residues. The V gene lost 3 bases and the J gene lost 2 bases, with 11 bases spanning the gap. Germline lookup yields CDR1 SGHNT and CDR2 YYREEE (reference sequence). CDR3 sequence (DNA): TGTGCCAGCAGCTCGCCGGGACAACAAGAGACCCAGTACTTC. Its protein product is CASSSPGQQETQYF.

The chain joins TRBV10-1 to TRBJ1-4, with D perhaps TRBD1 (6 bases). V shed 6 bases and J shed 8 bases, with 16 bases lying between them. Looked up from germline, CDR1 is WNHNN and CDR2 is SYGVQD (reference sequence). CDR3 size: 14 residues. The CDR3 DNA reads TGCGCCAGCAGGCGGACAGCTATGAGGGAAAAACTGTTTTTT. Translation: CASRRTAMREKLFF.

CDR3 residues: CASSVGTAGSGNTIYF. For the CDR3, the DNA is TGTGCCAGCAGCGTCGGGACAGCGGGCTCTGGAAACACCATATATTTT. The rearrangement uses TRBV2 and TRBJ1-3; 7 positions match TRBD1. This CDR3 is 16 amino acids long. CDR1 is SNHLY, CDR2 FYNNEI, per germline. With V trimmed by 6 bases and J by 0 bases, 8 bases remained unmatched. The full variable domain, rest sourced from reference TRBV2 and TRBJ1-3, is EPEVTQTPSHQVTQMGQEVILRCVPISNHLYFYWYRQILGQKVEFLVSFYNNEISEKSEIFDDQFSVERPDGSNFTLKIRSTKLEDSAMYFCASSVGTAGSGNTIYFGEGSWLTVV.

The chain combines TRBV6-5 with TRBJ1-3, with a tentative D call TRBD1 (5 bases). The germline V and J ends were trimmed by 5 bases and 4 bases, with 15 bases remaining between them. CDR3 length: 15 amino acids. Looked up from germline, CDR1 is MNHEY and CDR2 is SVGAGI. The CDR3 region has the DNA TGTGCCAGCAGTCTCCGGTGGGACTCGGGAAACACCATATATTTT. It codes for CASSLRWDSGNTIYF.

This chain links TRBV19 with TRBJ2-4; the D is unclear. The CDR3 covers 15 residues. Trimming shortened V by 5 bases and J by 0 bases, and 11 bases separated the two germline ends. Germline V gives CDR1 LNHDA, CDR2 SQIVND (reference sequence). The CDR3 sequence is CASSPPQVAKNIQYF. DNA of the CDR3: TGTGCCAGTAGTCCACCGCAGGTAGCCAAAAACATTCAGTACTTC.

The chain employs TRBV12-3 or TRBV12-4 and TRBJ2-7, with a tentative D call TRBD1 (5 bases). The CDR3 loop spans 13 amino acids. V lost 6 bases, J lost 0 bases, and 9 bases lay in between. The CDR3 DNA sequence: TGTGCCAGCAGGGGGCCAAGCTCCTACGAGCAGTACTTC. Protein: CASRGPSSYEQYF.

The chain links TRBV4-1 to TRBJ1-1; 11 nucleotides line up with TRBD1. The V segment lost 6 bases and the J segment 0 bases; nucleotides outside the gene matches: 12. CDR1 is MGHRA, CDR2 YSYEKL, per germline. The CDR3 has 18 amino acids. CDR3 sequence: CASRRPGQGVVVNTEAFF. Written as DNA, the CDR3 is TGCGCCAGCAGACGTCCGGGACAGGGGGTGGTAGTGAACACTGAAGCTTTCTTT.

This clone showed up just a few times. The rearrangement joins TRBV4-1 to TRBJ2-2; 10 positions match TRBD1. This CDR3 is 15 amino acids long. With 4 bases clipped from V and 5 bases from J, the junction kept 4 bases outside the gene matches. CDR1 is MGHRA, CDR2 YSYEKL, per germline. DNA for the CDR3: TGCGCCAGCAGCCGGGGACAGGGGTATACCGGGGAGCTGTTTTTT. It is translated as CASSRGQGYTGELFF.

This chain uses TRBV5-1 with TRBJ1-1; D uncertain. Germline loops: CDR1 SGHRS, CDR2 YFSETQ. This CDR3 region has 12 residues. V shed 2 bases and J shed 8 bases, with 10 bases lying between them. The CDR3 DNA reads TGCGCCAGCAGCTTTAATTCGGGGGAAGCTTTCTTT. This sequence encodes CASSFNSGEAFF. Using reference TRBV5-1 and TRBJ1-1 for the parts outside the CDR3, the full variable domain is KAGVTQTPRYLIKTRGQQVTLSCSPISGHRSVSWYQQTPGQGLQFLFEYFSETQRNKGNFPGRFSGRQFSNSRSEMNVSTLELGDSALYLCASSFNSGEAFFGQGTRLTVV.

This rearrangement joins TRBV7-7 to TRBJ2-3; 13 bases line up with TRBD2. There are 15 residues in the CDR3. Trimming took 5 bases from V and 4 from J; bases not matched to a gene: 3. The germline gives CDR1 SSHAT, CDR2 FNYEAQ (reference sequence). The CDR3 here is CASSRLAGGADTQYF. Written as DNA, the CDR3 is TGTGCCAGCAGCCGACTAGCGGGGGGCGCAGATACGCAGTATTTT. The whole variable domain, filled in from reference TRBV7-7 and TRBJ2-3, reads GAGVSQSPRYKVTKRGQDVTLRCDPISSHATLYWYQQALGQGPEFLTYFNYEAQPDKSGLPSDRFSAERPEGSISTLTIQRTEQRDSAMYRCASSRLAGGADTQYFGPGTRLTVL.

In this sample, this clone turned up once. The DNA of the CDR3 is TGTGCCTGGAGTGCCACTAGCGGGGACAATGAGCAGTTCTTC. It encodes CAWSATSGDNEQFF. The chain combines TRBV30 with TRBJ2-1, with TRBD2 matching over 10 bases. With V trimmed by 1 base and J by 5 bases, 2 bases remained unmatched. In germline, CDR1 is GTSNPN, CDR2 SVGIG (reference sequence). The CDR3 consists of 14 residues.

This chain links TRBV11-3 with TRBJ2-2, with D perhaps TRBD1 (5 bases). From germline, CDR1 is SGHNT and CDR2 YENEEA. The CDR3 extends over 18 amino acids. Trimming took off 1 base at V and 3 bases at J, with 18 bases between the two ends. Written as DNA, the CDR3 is TGTGCCAGCAGCTTAGCCCAGGGATCGACAAGGGACACCGGGGAGCTGTTTTTT. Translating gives CASSLAQGSTRDTGELFF.

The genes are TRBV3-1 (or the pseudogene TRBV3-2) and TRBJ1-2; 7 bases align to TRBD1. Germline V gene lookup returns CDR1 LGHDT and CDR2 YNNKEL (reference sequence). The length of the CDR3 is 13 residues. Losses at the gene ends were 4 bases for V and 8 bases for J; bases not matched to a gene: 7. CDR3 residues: CASSPSTGQGYTF. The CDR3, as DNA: TGTGCCAGCAGCCCTTCGACAGGGCAAGGCTACACCTTC.

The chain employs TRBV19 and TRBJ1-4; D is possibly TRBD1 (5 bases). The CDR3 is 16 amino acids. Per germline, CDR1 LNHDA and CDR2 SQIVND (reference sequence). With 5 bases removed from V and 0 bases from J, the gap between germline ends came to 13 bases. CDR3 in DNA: TGTGCCAGTAGTCCTCGACAGCCTGCAACTAATGAAAAACTGTTTTTT. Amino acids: CASSPRQPATNEKLFF. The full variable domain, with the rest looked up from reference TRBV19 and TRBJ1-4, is DGGITQSPKYLFRKEGQNVTLSCEQNLNHDAMYWYRQDPGQGLRLIYYSQIVNDFQKGDIAEGYSVSREKKESFPLTVTSAQKNPTAFYLCASSPRQPATNEKLFFGSGTQLSVL.

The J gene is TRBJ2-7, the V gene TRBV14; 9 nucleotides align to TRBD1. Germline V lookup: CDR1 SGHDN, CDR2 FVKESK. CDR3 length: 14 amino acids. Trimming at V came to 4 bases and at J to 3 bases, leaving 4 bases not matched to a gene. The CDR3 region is CASSLATGGYEQYF. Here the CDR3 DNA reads TGTGCCAGCAGCCTAGCGACAGGGGGCTACGAGCAGTACTTC.

The CDR3 DNA sequence: TGTGCCAGCAGCTCCCGACTAGCGTCCTACAATGAGCAGTTCTTC. The encoded protein is CASSSRLASYNEQFF. The chain joins TRBV7-2 to TRBJ2-1, with 8 nucleotides matching TRBD2. With V trimmed by 4 bases and J by 1 base, 3 bases remained unmatched. The CDR3 contains 15 residues. Germline CDR1 is SGHTA and CDR2 is FQGNSA.

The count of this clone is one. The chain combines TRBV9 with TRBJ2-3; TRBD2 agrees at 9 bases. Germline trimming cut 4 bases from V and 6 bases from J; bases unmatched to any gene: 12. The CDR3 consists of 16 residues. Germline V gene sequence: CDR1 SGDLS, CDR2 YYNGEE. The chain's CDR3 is CASSPSAGGPEDTQYF. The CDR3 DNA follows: TGTGCCAGCAGCCCCTCGGCGGGGGGGCCGGAGGATACGCAGTATTTT.

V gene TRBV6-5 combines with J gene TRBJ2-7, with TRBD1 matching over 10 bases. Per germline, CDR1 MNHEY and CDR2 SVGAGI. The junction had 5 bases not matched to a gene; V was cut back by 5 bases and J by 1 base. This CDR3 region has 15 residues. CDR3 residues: CASSPRQGASYEQYF. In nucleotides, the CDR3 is TGTGCCAGCAGTCCACGACAGGGGGCTTCCTACGAGCAGTACTTC.